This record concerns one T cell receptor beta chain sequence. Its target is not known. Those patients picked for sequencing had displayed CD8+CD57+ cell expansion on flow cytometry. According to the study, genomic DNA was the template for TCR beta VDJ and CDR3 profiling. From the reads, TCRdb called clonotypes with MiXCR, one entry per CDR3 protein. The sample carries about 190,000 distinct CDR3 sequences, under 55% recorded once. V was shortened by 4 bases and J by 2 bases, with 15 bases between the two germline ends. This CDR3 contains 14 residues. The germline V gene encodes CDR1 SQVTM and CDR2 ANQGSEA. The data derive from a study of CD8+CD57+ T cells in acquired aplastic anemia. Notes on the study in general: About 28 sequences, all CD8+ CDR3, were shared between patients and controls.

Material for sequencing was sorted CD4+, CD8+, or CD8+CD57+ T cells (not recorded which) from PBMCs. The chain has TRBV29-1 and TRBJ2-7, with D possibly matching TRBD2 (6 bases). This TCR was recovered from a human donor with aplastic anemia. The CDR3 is CSVAFHSGAYEQYF. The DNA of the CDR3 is TGCAGCGTTGCCTTCCATAGCGGAGCCTACGAGCAGTACTTC.